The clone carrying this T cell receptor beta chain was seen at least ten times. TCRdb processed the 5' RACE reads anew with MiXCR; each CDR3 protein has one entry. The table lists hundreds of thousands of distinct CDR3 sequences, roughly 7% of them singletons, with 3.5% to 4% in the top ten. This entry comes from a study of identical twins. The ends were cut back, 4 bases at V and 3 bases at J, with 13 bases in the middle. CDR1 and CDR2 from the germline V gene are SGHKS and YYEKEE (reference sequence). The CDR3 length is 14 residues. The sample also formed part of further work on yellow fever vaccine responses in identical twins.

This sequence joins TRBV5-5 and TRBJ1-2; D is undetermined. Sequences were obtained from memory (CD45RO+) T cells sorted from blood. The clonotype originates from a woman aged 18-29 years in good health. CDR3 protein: CASSRLVRYYGYTF. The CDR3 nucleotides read TGTGCCAGCAGCCGCCTCGTTCGCTACTATGGCTACACCTTC.